The sequence of this T cell receptor beta chain was determined in a study of blood T cell repertoires in COVID-19 (TCRdb year 2020). Notes on the research overall: The collaborator samples originated in the United States, Italy and Spain and spanned the acute and convalescent phases of COVID-19. The material from the prospective study consisted of cDNA or gDNA derived from T cells, B-cell-depleted T cells, or PBMCs. The dataset comprised deeply sampled blood TCRbeta repertoires from subjects exposed to, actively infected with, or recovered from COVID-19. A freely available public database, intended as a resource for researchers studying the immune response to SARS-CoV-2, is where the repertoires were released. Samples came from the ongoing ImmuneRACE study (first 160 participants) plus 1,254 subjects from 6 global collaborators. Nearly every sample came with metadata listing a de-identified subject ID, COVID-19 status, age in years and sex. Where available, HLA class I and class II types were obtained from metadata supplied by the sample provider rather than from assay-based typing. Overall results and qualifications from the work: How much clinical and demographic metadata was included differed by source and by participant, and the metadata was provided uncurated.

The collaborating institutions used their own protocols to collect whole blood in K2EDTA tubes. For TCRbeta analysis, collaborator samples were shipped as frozen whole blood, as isolated PBMCs, or as DNA extracted from either sample type. The immunoSEQ Assay, a bias-controlled multiplex PCR, was used to amplify TCRbeta CDR3 regions from genomic DNA. The authors' analysis ran thus. Nucleated cell counts per sample were estimated from amplification of reference gene primers within the assay. To quantify the absolute abundance of each unique TCRbeta CDR3 rearrangement, sequence reads were collapsed and filtered. For each sample, productive Simpson clonality was calculated as the square root of Simpson's diversity index across productive rearrangements. Entries here come from immuneACCESS through TCRdb and include only in-frame sequences with V and J called. Some clones fail to appear in such tables; in the studies checked, an unresolved V gene covers under half of the shortfall, and the cause of the remainder is unknown. V and J calls and clone size follow that table, whereas D and trimming were derived from the DNA. This sample has 6,000 or so clones in its table, and 70% to 75% of those were observed once. The top ten clones comprise around 15% of the sample.

CDR1 SGHTA and CDR2 FQGTGA are derived from the germline V gene. From its cysteine to its phenylalanine, the CDR3 spans 13 amino acids. The only DNA kept is the CDR3, 39 bases in frame from the first base. Trimmed from V: 5 bases; trimmed from J: 8 bases; junction bases lacking a gene match: 3. Details on this clone: The clone's antigen remains unknown. No per-base quality is available; no much larger clone lies one base away.

The clonotype was recovered from a man between 60 and 70 years old with acute or convalescent COVID-19. The sample was peripheral blood. The sequence is built from TRBV7-3 and TRBJ2-1, with 10 bases aligning to TRBD2. The nucleotide sequence is TGTGCCAGCAGCGAACTAGCGGGGTATGAGCAGTTCTTC. Its coded protein is CASSELAGYEQFF.